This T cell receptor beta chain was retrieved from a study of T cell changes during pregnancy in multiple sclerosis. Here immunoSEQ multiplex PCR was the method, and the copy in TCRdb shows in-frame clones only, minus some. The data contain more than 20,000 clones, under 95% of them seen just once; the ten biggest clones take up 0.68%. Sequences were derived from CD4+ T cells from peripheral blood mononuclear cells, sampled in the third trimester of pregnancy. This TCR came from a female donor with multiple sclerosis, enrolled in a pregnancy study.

The CDR3 bases are TGTGCCAGCAGCGCCGTACAGGGGAGTCTGTACTTC. Its protein is CASSAVQGSLYF. This chain links TRBV5-4 with TRBJ2-7, with TRBD1 matching 7 bases. The J segment lost 12 bases and the V segment lost 4 bases, leaving 10 bases of the junction unmatched. Per the germline V gene, CDR1 is SGHNT and CDR2 is YYREEE (reference sequence). The CDR3 has 12 amino acids.